Described below is a single TCR beta chain sequence and its context. The antigen is not known. J gave up 7 bases and V 4 bases, and 13 bases lay outside the gene matches. In germline, CDR1 is KGHSH, CDR2 LQKENI. CDR3 size: 15 residues. The sample originates from a study of OX40 agonist ivuxolimab in advanced cancers. Overall study results and limits: Normalized expansion of T-cell clones was also low for some nonresponders. By week 6 at 0.1 to 3.0 mg/kg, blood CD4+ and CD8+ T cells had expanded clonally.

Repertoires were generated with immunoSEQ multiplex PCR, while TCRdb's copy carries only in-frame clones and drops some. The sample lists 20,000 to 30,000 clones; almost 80% were seen once. Sequencing used CD4+ or CD8+ T cells sorted from blood, obtained in a trial of the OX40 agonist ivuxolimab. This receptor was identified in an adult with an advanced solid tumor such as melanoma, head and neck, liver or kidney cancer. This chain joins TRBV18 and TRBJ2-7; 7 bases are shared with TRBD1. The CDR3 sequence is CASSQGASILREQYF. The CDR3, as DNA: TGTGCCAGCTCACAGGGGGCTTCGATCCTGAGAGAGCAGTACTTC.